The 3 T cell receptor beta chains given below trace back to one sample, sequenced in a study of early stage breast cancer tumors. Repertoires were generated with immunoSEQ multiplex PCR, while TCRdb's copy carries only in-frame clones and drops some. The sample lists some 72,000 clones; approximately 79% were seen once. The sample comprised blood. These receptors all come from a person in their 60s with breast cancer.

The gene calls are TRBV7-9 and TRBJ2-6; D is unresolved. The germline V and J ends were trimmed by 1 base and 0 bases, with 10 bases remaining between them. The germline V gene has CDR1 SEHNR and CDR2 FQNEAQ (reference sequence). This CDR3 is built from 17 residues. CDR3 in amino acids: CASSLGTLVSGANVLTF. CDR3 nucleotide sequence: TGTGCCAGCAGCTTAGGAACGCTAGTCTCTGGGGCCAACGTCCTGACTTTC.

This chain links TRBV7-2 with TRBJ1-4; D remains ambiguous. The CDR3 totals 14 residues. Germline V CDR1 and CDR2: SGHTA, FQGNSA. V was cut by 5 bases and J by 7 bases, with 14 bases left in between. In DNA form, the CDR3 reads TGTGCCAGCAGCCAGGACTTGGGGAGTGAAAAACTGTTTTTT. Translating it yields CASSQDLGSEKLFF.

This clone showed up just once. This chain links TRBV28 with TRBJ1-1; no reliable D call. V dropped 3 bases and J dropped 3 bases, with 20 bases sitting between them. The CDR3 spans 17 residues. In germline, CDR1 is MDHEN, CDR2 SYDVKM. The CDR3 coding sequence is TGTGCCAGCAGTTTCGAGACGTGGAGAGGGAGGGACACTGAAGCTTTCTTT. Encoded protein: CASSFETWRGRDTEAFF. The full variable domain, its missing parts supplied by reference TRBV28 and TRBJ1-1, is DVKVTQSSRYLVKRTGEKVFLECVQDMDHENMFWYRQDPGLGLRLIYFSYDVKMKEKGDIPEGYSVSREKKERFSLILESASTNQTSMYLCASSFETWRGRDTEAFFGQGTRLTVV.